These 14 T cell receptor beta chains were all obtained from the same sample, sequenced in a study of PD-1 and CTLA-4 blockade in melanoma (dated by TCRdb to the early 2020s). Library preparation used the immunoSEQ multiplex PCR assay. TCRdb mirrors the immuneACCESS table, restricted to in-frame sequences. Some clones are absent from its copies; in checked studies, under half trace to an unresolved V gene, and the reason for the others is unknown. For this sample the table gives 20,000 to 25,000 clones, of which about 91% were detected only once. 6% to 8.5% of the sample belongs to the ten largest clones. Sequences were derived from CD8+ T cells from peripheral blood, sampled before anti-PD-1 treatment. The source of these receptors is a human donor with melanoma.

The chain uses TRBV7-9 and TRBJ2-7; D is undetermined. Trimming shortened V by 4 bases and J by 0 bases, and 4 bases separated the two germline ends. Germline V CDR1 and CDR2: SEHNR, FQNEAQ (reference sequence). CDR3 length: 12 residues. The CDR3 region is CASSSISYEQYF. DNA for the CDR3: TGTGCCAGCAGCTCAATCTCCTACGAGCAGTACTTC.

As DNA, the CDR3 is TGTGCCAGCAGCGGCGACAGTTTTAGTCGGGATGGCTACACCTTC. It codes for CASSGDSFSRDGYTF. V and J are TRBV9 and TRBJ1-2, with a possible D match to TRBD1 (5 bases). Germline CDR1 is SGDLS and CDR2 is YYNGEE. V lost 3 bases, J lost 6 bases, and 18 bases lay in between. The CDR3 covers 15 residues.

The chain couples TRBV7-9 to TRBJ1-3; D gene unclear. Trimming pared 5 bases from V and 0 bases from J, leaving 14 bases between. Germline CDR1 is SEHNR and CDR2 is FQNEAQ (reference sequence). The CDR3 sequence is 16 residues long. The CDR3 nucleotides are TGTGCCAGCAGCCCAGAGGACTGGAGCTCTGGAAACACCATATATTTT. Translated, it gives CASSPEDWSSGNTIYF.

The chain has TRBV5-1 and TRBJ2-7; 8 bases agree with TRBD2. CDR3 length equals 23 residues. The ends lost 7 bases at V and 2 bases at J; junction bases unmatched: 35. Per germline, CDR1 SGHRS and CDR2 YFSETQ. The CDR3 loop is CASASPHSGVLKLPCLSPYEQYF. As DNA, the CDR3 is TGCGCCAGCGCCAGTCCTCATAGCGGGGTGTTAAAACTCCCTTGTCTTAGCCCCTACGAGCAGTACTTC.

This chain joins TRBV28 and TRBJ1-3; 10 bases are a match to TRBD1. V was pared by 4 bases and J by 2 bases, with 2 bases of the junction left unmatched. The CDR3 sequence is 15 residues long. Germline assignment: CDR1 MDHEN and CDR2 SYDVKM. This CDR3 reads CASSWGQGTGNTIYF. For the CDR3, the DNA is TGTGCCAGCAGTTGGGGACAGGGGACTGGAAACACCATATATTTT. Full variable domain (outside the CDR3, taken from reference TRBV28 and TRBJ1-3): DVKVTQSSRYLVKRTGEKVFLECVQDMDHENMFWYRQDPGLGLRLIYFSYDVKMKEKGDIPEGYSVSREKKERFSLILESASTNQTSMYLCASSWGQGTGNTIYFGEGSWLTVV.

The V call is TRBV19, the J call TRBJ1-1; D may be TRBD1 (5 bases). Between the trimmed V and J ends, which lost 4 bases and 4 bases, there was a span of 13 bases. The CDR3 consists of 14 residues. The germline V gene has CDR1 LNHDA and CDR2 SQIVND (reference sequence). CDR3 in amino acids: CASSTPRVGTEAFF. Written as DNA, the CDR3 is TGTGCCAGTAGTACCCCCAGGGTGGGCACTGAAGCTTTCTTT.

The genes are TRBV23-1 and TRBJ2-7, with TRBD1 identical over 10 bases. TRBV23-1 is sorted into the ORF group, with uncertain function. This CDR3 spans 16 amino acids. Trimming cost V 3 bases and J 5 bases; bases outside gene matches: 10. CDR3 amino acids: CASSQFSGTGANEQYF. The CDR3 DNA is TGCGCCAGCAGTCAGTTCAGCGGGACAGGGGCCAACGAGCAGTACTTC.

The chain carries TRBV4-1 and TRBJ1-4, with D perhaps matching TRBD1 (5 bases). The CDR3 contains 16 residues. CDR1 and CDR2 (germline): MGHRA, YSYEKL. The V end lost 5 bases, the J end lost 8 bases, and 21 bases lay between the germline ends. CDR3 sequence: CASSVGANTGGEKLFF. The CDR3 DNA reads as TGCGCCAGCAGCGTAGGGGCCAACACGGGAGGGGAAAAACTGTTTTTT.

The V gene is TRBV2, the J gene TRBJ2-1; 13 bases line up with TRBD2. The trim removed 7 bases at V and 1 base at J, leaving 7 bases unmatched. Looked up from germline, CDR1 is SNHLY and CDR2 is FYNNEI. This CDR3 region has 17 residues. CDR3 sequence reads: CASKGLAGDLSYNEQFF. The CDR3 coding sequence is TGTGCCAGCAAAGGACTAGCGGGGGACCTTTCCTACAATGAGCAGTTCTTC. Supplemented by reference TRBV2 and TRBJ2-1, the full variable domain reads EPEVTQTPSHQVTQMGQEVILRCVPISNHLYFYWYRQILGQKVEFLVSFYNNEISEKSEIFDDQFSVERPDGSNFTLKIRSTKLEDSAMYFCASKGLAGDLSYNEQFFGPGTRLTVL.

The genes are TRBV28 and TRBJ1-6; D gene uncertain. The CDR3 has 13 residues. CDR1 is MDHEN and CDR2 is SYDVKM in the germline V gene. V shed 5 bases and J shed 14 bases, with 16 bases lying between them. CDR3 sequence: CASSVMTLSALHF. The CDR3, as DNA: TGTGCCAGCAGTGTCATGACCCTTTCGGCCCTCCACTTT.

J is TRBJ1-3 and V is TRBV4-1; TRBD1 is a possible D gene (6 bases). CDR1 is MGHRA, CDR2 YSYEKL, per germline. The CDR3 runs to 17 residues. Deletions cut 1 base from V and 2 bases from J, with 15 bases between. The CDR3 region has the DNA TGCGCCAGCAGCCAAGTTGACGGACAGTTCACTGGAAACACCATATATTTT. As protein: CASSQVDGQFTGNTIYF.

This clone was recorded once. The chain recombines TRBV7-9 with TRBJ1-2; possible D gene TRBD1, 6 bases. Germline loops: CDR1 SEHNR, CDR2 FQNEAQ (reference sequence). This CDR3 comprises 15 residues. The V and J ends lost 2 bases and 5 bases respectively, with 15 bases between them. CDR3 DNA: TGTGCCAGCAGCTTAAGTCTCGGACAGAAGTATGGCTACACCTTC. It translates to CASSLSLGQKYGYTF. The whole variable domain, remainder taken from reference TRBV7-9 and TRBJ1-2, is DTGVSQNPRHKITKRGQNVTFRCDPISEHNRLYWYRQTLGQGPEFLTYFQNEAQLEKSRLLSDRFSAERPKGSFSTLEIQRTEQGDSAMYLCASSLSLGQKYGYTFGSGTRLTVV.

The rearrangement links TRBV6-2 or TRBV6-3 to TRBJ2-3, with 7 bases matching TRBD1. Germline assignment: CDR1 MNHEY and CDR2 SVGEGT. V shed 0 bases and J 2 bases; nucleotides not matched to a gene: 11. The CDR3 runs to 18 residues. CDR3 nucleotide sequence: TGTGCCAGCAGTTACTCGACAGTTGGGACAGCCCACACAGATACGCAGTATTTT. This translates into CASSYSTVGTAHTDTQYF.

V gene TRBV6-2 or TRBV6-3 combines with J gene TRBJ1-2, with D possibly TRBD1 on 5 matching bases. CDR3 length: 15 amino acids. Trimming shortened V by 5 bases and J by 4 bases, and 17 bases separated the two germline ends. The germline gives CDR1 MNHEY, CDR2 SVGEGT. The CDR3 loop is CASSPLLRGVYGYTF. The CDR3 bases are TGTGCCAGCAGTCCGCTCCTCCGGGGGGTCTATGGCTACACCTTC.